Each of the 15 T cell receptor beta chains below was sequenced from the same sample in a study of regulatory T cells in long-lasting Graves disease. Both iRepertoire HTBI primers and Arm-PCR of CDR3 regions were used to build the TCR beta libraries. TCRdb passed the multiplex PCR reads through MiXCR, listing each CDR3 protein once. This sample carries approximately 470,000 distinct CDR3 sequences, 15% to 20% of them seen once, and the ten largest clones take 10% to 15%. Time point given: newly diagnosed GD, antithyroid drugs for less than 3 months. The authors made the TCR library using RNA they extracted from PBMCs. The data were also submitted as part of a second study, on T cells in Graves' hyperthyroidism and ophthalmopathy.

Material: peripheral blood mononuclear cells (PBMCs), obtained at new diagnosis, from a patient treated with antithyroid drugs. These receptors all stem from a man aged 40-50 years with Graves disease.

This clonotype has at least ten counts. This chain connects TRBV5-1 to TRBJ2-3; a possible D gene is TRBD1 (6 bases). Germline-derived CDR1 and CDR2 are SGHRS and YFSETQ. The CDR3 extends over 15 amino acids. Trimming stripped 3 bases from V and 2 bases from J, with 13 bases between. CDR3 residues: CASSSTGYPTDTQYF. Here the CDR3 DNA reads TGCGCCAGCAGCTCTACAGGGTACCCCACAGATACGCAGTATTTT.

This clonotype was seen a few times. Given a much more abundant clone one base away, this may be a read error. V usage is TRBV12-3 or TRBV12-4 and J usage is TRBJ2-2; D not certain. The CDR3 runs to 15 residues. CDR3 sequence (DNA): TGTGCCAGCAGCCTGGGGTGGTGGAACTCCGGGGAGCTGTTTTTT. This translates into CASSLGWWNSGELFF.

This clonotype was observed many times. The rearrangement links TRBV30 to TRBJ2-5; 10 nucleotides agree with TRBD1. This CDR3 has 17 residues. Germline-derived CDR1 and CDR2 are GTSNPN and SVGIG (reference sequence). Losses at the gene ends were 2 bases for V and 5 bases for J; bases not matched to a gene: 14. This CDR3 reads CAWSPSPDRGVWETQYF. CDR3 in DNA: TGTGCCTGGAGTCCCTCCCCGGACAGGGGGGTTTGGGAGACCCAGTACTTC.

As concerns this clonotype: This sequence is one base from a far larger clone and is likely a read error. The CDR3 region has the DNA TGTGCCAGCAGCCACCCTAGCGGGAAGTACGAGCAGTACTTC. It encodes CASSHPSGKYEQYF. This chain links TRBV3-1 with TRBJ2-7; 9 bases are shared with TRBD2. Germline lookup yields CDR1 LGHDT and CDR2 YNNKEL (reference sequence). V gave up 3 bases and J gave up 4 bases; unmatched junction bases: 4. There are 14 residues in the CDR3.

The sample holds many counts of this clonotype. J is TRBJ2-5 and V is TRBV6-5, with 7 bases aligning to TRBD1. The V gene end was trimmed by 2 bases and the J gene end by 5 bases; junction bases not matched to a gene: 2. Germline CDR1 is MNHEY and CDR2 is SVGAGI. This CDR3 has 13 amino acids. CDR3 sequence: CASSYVRGETQYF. The CDR3 DNA reads TGTGCCAGCAGTTACGTCAGGGGGGAGACCCAGTACTTC.

In its sample, this clonotype was seen a few times. V gene TRBV6-2 or TRBV6-3 combines with J gene TRBJ2-1, with D maybe TRBD2 (6 bases). V lost 3 bases and J lost 4, with 13 bases in between. Germline CDR1 reads MNHEY; CDR2 reads SVGEGT. The CDR3 totals 15 residues. CDR3 in amino acids: CASSYRTTAYNEQFF. As DNA, the CDR3 is TGTGCCAGCAGTTATCGGACTACCGCTTACAATGAGCAGTTCTTC.

This chain uses TRBV4-2 with TRBJ1-4; D remains ambiguous. Germline-derived CDR1 and CDR2 are LGHNA and YNFKEQ. V shed 1 base and J shed 0 bases, with 15 bases lying between them. This CDR3 is 18 amino acids long. The CDR3, as DNA: TGTGCCAGCAGCCAAGCCGGCCATTCGATAGCAACTAATGAAAAACTGTTTTTT. Translating gives CASSQAGHSIATNEKLFF.

This clonotype was observed a handful of times. The genes are TRBV24-1 and TRBJ2-1, with D tentatively TRBD1 (6 bases). The length of the CDR3 is 15 residues. V lost 5 bases to trimming and J lost 1 base, with 11 bases between them. Germline-derived CDR1 and CDR2 are KGHDR and SFDVKD. This CDR3 is CATSVGDNSYNEQFF. The CDR3 coding sequence is TGTGCCACCAGTGTGGGGGACAATTCCTACAATGAGCAGTTCTTC.

The V call is TRBV4-1, the J call TRBJ1-4, with D possibly being TRBD1 (5 bases). Between the trimmed V and J ends, which lost 0 bases and 7 bases, there was a span of 12 bases. This CDR3 contains 15 residues. Germline CDR1 reads MGHRA; CDR2 reads YSYEKL. The chain's CDR3 is CASSQDAGLFEKLFF. In nucleotides, the CDR3 is TGCGCCAGCAGCCAAGACGCAGGGTTATTTGAAAAACTGTTTTTT.

A note on this clonotype: This could be a read error, since a much larger clone is one nucleotide away. This rearrangement joins TRBV20-1 to TRBJ2-1; unclear D gene. Trimming left V 8 bases short and J 6 bases short, with 17 bases between. Germline V gene data show CDR1 as DFQATT and CDR2 as SNEGSKA (reference sequence). There are 13 residues in the CDR3. The CDR3 DNA is TGCAGTTCTGCTAGGGTGGTTGGCAATGAGCAGTTCTTC. As protein: CSSARVVGNEQFF.

This clonotype was counted at least ten times. J is TRBJ2-1 and V is TRBV7-3, with 7 positions matching TRBD2. The CDR3 extends over 15 amino acids. Germline V CDR1 and CDR2: SGHTA, FQGTGA. J was trimmed by 1 base and V by 5 bases; bases with no gene match: 5. CDR3 residues: CASSTTSVSYNEQFF. The CDR3 DNA follows: TGTGCCAGCAGCACCACTAGCGTATCCTACAATGAGCAGTTCTTC. Looking up the rest from reference TRBV7-3 and TRBJ2-1 gives the full variable domain: GAGVSQTPSNKVTEKGKYVELRCDPISGHTALYWYRQSLGQGPEFLIYFQGTGAADDSGLPNDRFFAVRPEGSVSTLKIQRTERGDSAVYLCASSTTSVSYNEQFFGPGTRLTVL.

This clonotype was seen ten or more times. The rearrangement links TRBV18 to TRBJ2-1; 8 nucleotides agree with TRBD1. The CDR3 has 14 amino acids. The V segment lost 5 bases and the J segment 3 bases; nucleotides outside the gene matches: 3. Germline V CDR1 and CDR2: KGHSH, LQKENI. The CDR3 here is CASSDRGFYNEQFF. Written as DNA, the CDR3 is TGTGCCAGCTCAGACAGGGGATTCTACAATGAGCAGTTCTTC.

This clonotype has just a few counts. The rearrangement joins TRBV28 to TRBJ2-1, with D perhaps matching TRBD1 (5 bases). With 5 bases removed from V and 12 bases from J, the gap between germline ends came to 14 bases. The CDR3 consists of 12 residues. Germline CDR1 is MDHEN and CDR2 is SYDVKM. The CDR3 DNA sequence: TGTGCCAGCAGTCTGCCAGGGTTTGGGCAGTTCTTC. It codes for CASSLPGFGQFF.

This clonotype was counted at least ten times. The chain carries TRBV28 and TRBJ2-1; D gene ambiguous. The length of the CDR3 is 15 residues. CDR1 MDHEN and CDR2 SYDVKM come from the germline V gene. Trimming removed 6 bases at V and 0 bases at J, with 12 bases between. The CDR3: CASRPTIRSYNEQFF. CDR3 DNA: TGTGCCAGCAGACCTACTATCCGCTCCTACAATGAGCAGTTCTTC.

To note about this clonotype: A read error may explain this, as a much larger clone is one base away. The rearrangement joins TRBV10-1 to TRBJ1-1; tentative D call: TRBD1 (5 bases). Germline lookup yields CDR1 WNHNN and CDR2 SYGVQD (reference sequence). The CDR3 sequence is 15 residues long. V shed 0 bases and J shed 2 bases, with 10 bases lying between them. The DNA of the CDR3 is TGCGCCAGCAGTGAGTCGAGGACACGAAACACTGAAGCTTTCTTT. Protein: CASSESRTRNTEAFF.